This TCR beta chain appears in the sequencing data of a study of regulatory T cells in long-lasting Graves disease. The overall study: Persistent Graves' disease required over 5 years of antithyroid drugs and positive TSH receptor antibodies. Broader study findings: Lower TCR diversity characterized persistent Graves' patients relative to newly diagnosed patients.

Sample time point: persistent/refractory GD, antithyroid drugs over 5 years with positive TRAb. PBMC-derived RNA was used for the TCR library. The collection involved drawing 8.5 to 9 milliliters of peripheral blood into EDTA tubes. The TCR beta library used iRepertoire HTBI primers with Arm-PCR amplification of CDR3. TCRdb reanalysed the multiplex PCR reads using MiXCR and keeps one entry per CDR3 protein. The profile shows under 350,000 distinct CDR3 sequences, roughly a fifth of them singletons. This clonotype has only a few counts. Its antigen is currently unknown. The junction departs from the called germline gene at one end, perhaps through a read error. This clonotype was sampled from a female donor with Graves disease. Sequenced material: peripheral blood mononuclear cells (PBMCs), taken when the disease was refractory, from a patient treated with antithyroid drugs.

In nucleotides, the CDR3 is TGTGTCAGCAGCTTCTGGAATAATCAAGAGACCCAGTACTTC. This sequence encodes CVSSFWNNQETQYF. The chain recombines TRBV11-2 with TRBJ2-5; no clear D gene. The CDR3 has 14 residues. From germline, CDR1 is SGHAT and CDR2 FQNNGV. Using reference TRBV11-2 and TRBJ2-5 for the parts outside the CDR3, the full variable domain is EAGVAQSPRYKIIEKRQSVAFWCNPISGHATLYWYQQILGQGPKLLIQFQNNGVVDDSQLPKDRFSAERLKGVDSTLKIQPAKLEDSAVYLCVSSFWNNQETQYFGPGTRLLVL.